This entry lists 9 T cell receptor beta chains sequenced from one sample in a study of T cell changes during pregnancy in multiple sclerosis. TCRdb's table, derived via immunoSEQ multiplex PCR, lists solely in-frame clones and lacks some. The sample yields roughly 100,000 clones, around 94% seen once. This specimen was peripheral blood, taken after pregnancy. Receptors originate from a female donor with multiple sclerosis, enrolled in a pregnancy study.

The rearrangement links TRBV19 to TRBJ1-2; D might be TRBD1 (6 bases). Trimming cost V 7 bases and J 5 bases, with 20 bases left between them. Germline values: CDR1 LNHDA, CDR2 SQIVND (reference sequence). The CDR3 extends over 15 amino acids. In DNA form, the CDR3 reads TGTGCCAGTATCACCACACAGGGCGCAGGATATGGCTACACCTTC. This codes for CASITTQGAGYGYTF.

The rearrangement links TRBV7-3 to TRBJ2-7; a weak D match, TRBD2 (6 bases). This CDR3 has 12 residues. Germline loops: CDR1 SGHTA, CDR2 FQGTGA. V gave up 3 bases and J gave up 5 bases, with 8 bases separating them. CDR3 in amino acids: CASSLTSNEQYF. CDR3 coding DNA: TGTGCCAGCAGCTTGACTAGTAACGAGCAGTACTTC.

The gene calls are TRBV7-6 and TRBJ2-1; unclear D gene. CDR3 length equals 15 residues. In germline, CDR1 is SGHVS, CDR2 FNYEAQ. V was shortened by 4 bases and J by 4 bases, with 14 bases between the two germline ends. The CDR3 is CASSSSVGLYNEQFF. The CDR3 DNA is TGTGCCAGCAGCTCCTCAGTCGGGTTATACAATGAGCAGTTCTTC.

The rearrangement uses TRBV4-2 and TRBJ2-2; D remains unclear. The CDR3 covers 16 residues. CDR1 LGHNA and CDR2 YNFKEQ come from the germline V gene. With 3 bases removed from V and 4 bases from J, the gap between germline ends came to 15 bases. The CDR3: CASSHSQAQFTGELFF. CDR3 coding DNA: TGTGCCAGCAGCCATTCCCAGGCCCAATTCACCGGGGAGCTGTTTTTT.

The chain uses TRBV15 and TRBJ1-4; no clear D gene. Germline V lookup: CDR1 LNHNV, CDR2 YYDKDF (reference sequence). The V and J ends lost 6 bases and 15 bases respectively, with 17 bases between them. CDR3 size: 12 residues. The CDR3 bases are TGTGCCACCAGTCCCCACAGCCCTCTATTGTTTTTT. Protein product: CATSPHSPLLFF.

The V and J genes are TRBV27 and TRBJ2-3; TRBD2 matches 7 bases. The CDR3 extends over 13 amino acids. Germline V gene lookup returns CDR1 MNHEY and CDR2 SMNVEV (reference sequence). V lost 6 bases and J lost 6; bases outside the gene matches: 6. DNA of the CDR3: TGTGCCAGCAGGGCCCTGGGGGGGGATACGCAGTATTTT. Its protein product is CASRALGGDTQYF.

The chain is built from TRBV2 and TRBJ1-3; TRBD1 matches at 7 bases. Germline V gene lookup returns CDR1 SNHLY and CDR2 FYNNEI. The V gene end was trimmed by 4 bases and the J gene end by 2 bases; junction bases not matched to a gene: 2. The CDR3 runs 14 residues. CDR3 sequence (DNA): TGTGCCAGCAGTGGGACAGGTCCTGGAAACACCATATATTTT. Protein: CASSGTGPGNTIYF.

V and J are TRBV27 and TRBJ2-7; 9 positions match TRBD1. Trimming at V came to 1 base and at J to 5 bases, leaving 6 bases not matched to a gene. This CDR3 has 15 amino acids. CDR1 MNHEY and CDR2 SMNVEV come from the germline V gene (reference sequence). The CDR3 coding sequence is TGTGCCAGCAGTTTATGGAGACAGGGGGTAAACGAGCAGTACTTC. Translation: CASSLWRQGVNEQYF.

This clone is a singleton in its sample. The chain recombines TRBV7-2 with TRBJ1-1, with a weak D call TRBD1 (6 bases). The CDR3 has 14 residues. Per the germline V gene, CDR1 is SGHTA and CDR2 is FQGNSA. Trimming removed 2 bases from V and 3 bases from J, with 10 bases in between. Here the CDR3 reads CASSLRGGDTEAFF. In DNA, the CDR3 is TGTGCCAGCAGCTTAAGAGGGGGGGACACTGAAGCTTTCTTT.